This T cell receptor (beta chain) was profiled in a study of cytomegalovirus exposure and HLA in healthy donors. PCR amplification relied on 60 Vbeta primers (plus 13 Jbeta primers). TCRdb's copy holds only in-frame clones and misses some; the assay was immunoSEQ multiplex PCR. The sample lists about 140,000 clones, more than 60% occurring once. The source material was PBMCs. This TCR was recovered from a female donor in good health and CMV-seronegative.

The CDR3 loop reads CASSLSDPTRDEQYF. The CDR3 DNA follows: TGTGCCAGCAGTTTATCCGACCCCACCCGGGACGAGCAGTACTTC. The chain combines TRBV28 with TRBJ2-7; D gene ambiguous. Germline V gene data show CDR1 as MDHEN and CDR2 as SYDVKM. The CDR3 length is 15 residues. The V end lost 1 base, the J end lost 5 bases, and 15 bases lay between the germline ends.